This T cell receptor (beta chain) was observed in a study of blood T cell repertoires in COVID-19. Here immunoSEQ multiplex PCR was the method, and the copy in TCRdb shows in-frame clones only, minus some. This sample has approximately 180,000 clones, with more than 80% found just once. Trimming at V came to 7 bases and at J to 8 bases, leaving 10 bases not matched to a gene. The V gene's germline CDR1 is LNHDA and CDR2 SQIVND (reference sequence). This CDR3 contains 14 residues. Sequencing was done on a sample of peripheral blood. The chain carries TRBV19 and TRBJ1-4; TRBD1 matches at 7 bases. This clonotype originated in a man aged 50 or older with acute or convalescent COVID-19. CDR3 sequence: CASTLGGTEEKLFF. The CDR3 nucleotides are TGTGCCAGTACCCTTGGTGGGACAGAGGAAAAACTGTTTTTT.